Detailed here is one T cell receptor (beta chain). Its antigen is unidentified. Relapse after autologous stem cell transplantation occurred in every patient, and brentuximab vedotin exposure varied. The sample is drawn from a study of PD-1 blockade in classical Hodgkin lymphoma. Whole-study results and caveats: Baseline diversity in complete responders resembled that of newly diagnosed patients.

CDR3 length: 15 residues. Germline V gene lookup returns CDR1 SGHVS and CDR2 FNYEAQ. V was clipped by 5 bases and J by 6 bases; unmatched bases: 6. The protocol was immunoSEQ multiplex PCR, while the TCRdb copy is restricted to in-frame clones and leaves out a portion. The data show 90,000 to 130,000 clones, with roughly nine tenths seen just once and about 20% held by the top ten. This receptor was obtained from a human donor with classical Hodgkin lymphoma. The rearrangement joins TRBV7-6 to TRBJ2-3, with 12 nucleotides matching TRBD2. The sequencing used peripheral blood mononuclear cells (PBMCs), collected before the second cycle of nivolumab. The CDR3 region has the DNA TGTGCCAGCAGCCCCCGACTAGCGGGAGAGGATACGCAGTATTTT. This encodes CASSPRLAGEDTQYF.